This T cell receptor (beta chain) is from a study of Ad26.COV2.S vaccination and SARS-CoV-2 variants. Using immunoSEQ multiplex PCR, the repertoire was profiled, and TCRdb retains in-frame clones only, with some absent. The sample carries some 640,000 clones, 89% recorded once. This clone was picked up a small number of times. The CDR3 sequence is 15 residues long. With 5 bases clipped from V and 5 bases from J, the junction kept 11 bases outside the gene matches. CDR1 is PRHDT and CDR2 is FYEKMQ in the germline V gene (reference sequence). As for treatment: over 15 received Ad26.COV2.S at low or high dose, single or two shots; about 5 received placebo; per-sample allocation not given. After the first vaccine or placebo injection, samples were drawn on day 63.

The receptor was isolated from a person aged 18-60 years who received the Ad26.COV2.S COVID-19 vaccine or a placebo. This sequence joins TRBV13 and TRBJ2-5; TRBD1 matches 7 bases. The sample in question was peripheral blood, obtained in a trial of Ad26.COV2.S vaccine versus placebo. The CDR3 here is CASSLQTGWMETQYF. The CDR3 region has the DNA TGTGCCAGCAGCCTCCAGACAGGGTGGATGGAGACCCAGTACTTC.